A single sample is the source of the 27 T cell receptor beta chains below, sequenced in a study of blood T cells in healthy people across ages. Together with a sample-barcoded 5' primer, a J-beta primer mix was included in a second PCR lasting 7 to 11 cycles. TCRdb re-derived calls from the 5' RACE reads in MiXCR, one entry per CDR3 protein. Counted here are nearly 1 million distinct CDR3 sequences, roughly 47% occurring once; the ten biggest clones make up 20% to 25%. Sequenced: blood. These receptor sequences come from an older woman in good health.

This clonotype was recorded only once. V and J are TRBV7-9 and TRBJ2-6; D is perhaps TRBD1 (6 bases). Germline assignment: CDR1 SEHNR and CDR2 FQNEAQ (reference sequence). Trimming pared 5 bases from V and 2 bases from J, leaving 19 bases between. The CDR3 loop spans 18 amino acids. CDR3 amino acids: CASSPFLTGAPGANVLTF. CDR3 DNA sequence: TGTGCCAGCAGCCCCTTTTTGACAGGAGCCCCTGGGGCCAACGTCCTGACTTTC.

The V gene is TRBV9, the J gene TRBJ2-5; tentative D call: TRBD1 (6 bases). The CDR3 spans 15 residues. V was pared by 3 bases and J by 4 bases, with 16 bases between. In germline, CDR1 is SGDLS, CDR2 YYNGEE. CDR3: CASSGTGNVGETQYF. CDR3 coding DNA: TGTGCCAGCAGCGGCACAGGGAACGTAGGAGAGACCCAGTACTTC.

This chain links TRBV6-5 with TRBJ2-7, with D uncertain. Trimming removed 5 bases at V and 0 bases at J, with 8 bases between. The CDR3 runs to 13 residues. In germline, CDR1 is MNHEY, CDR2 SVGAGI. The CDR3 spells CASSRTVSYEQYF. The CDR3 DNA follows: TGTGCCAGCAGTCGGACCGTCTCCTACGAGCAGTACTTC.

The chain carries TRBV27 and TRBJ2-3; the D is unclear. This CDR3 comprises 16 residues. In germline, CDR1 is MNHEY, CDR2 SMNVEV (reference sequence). V lost 6 bases, J lost 2 bases, and 18 bases lay in between. The CDR3 loop reads CASSLRAIKLTDTQYF. The CDR3, as DNA: TGTGCCAGCAGCTTAAGGGCCATAAAACTCACAGATACGCAGTATTTT.

The chain carries TRBV7-2 and TRBJ2-7; 10 bases are a match to TRBD2. Germline lookup yields CDR1 SGHTA and CDR2 FQGNSA. The CDR3 runs to 15 residues. The V and J ends lost 1 base and 4 bases, in that order; junction bases with no gene match: 4. The CDR3 nucleotides are TGTGCCAGCAGCTTAGAGGCTAGCGGGAGATACGAGCAGTACTTC. As protein: CASSLEASGRYEQYF. Combining the CDR3 with reference TRBV7-2 and TRBJ2-7 gives the whole variable domain GAGVSQSPSNKVTEKGKDVELRCDPISGHTALYWYRQSLGQGLEFLIYFQGNSAPDKSGLPSDRFSAERTGGSVSTLTIQRTQQEDSAVYLCASSLEASGRYEQYFGPGTRLTVT.

V gene TRBV28 combines with J gene TRBJ2-1; 9 nucleotides match TRBD2. Germline V gene sequence: CDR1 MDHEN, CDR2 SYDVKM. The trim removed 4 bases at V and 1 base at J, leaving 5 bases unmatched. The CDR3 length is 16 residues. CDR3 loop: CASSSSSGISYNEQFF. CDR3 nucleotides: TGTGCCAGCAGTTCTTCTAGCGGGATATCCTACAATGAGCAGTTCTTC. Supplemented by reference TRBV28 and TRBJ2-1, the full variable domain reads DVKVTQSSRYLVKRTGEKVFLECVQDMDHENMFWYRQDPGLGLRLIYFSYDVKMKEKGDIPEGYSVSREKKERFSLILESASTNQTSMYLCASSSSSGISYNEQFFGPGTRLTVL.

This clonotype was observed a handful of times. The rearrangement links TRBV20-1 to TRBJ2-1; 10 bases fit TRBD2. CDR1 DFQATT and CDR2 SNEGSKA come from the germline V gene (reference sequence). The CDR3 runs to 16 residues. J gave up 8 bases and V 0 bases, and 10 bases lay outside the gene matches. CDR3 region: CSARDPLAGASHEQFF. The CDR3 coding sequence is TGCAGTGCTAGAGATCCCCTAGCGGGAGCGTCTCATGAGCAGTTCTTC.

The J gene is TRBJ2-7, the V gene TRBV25-1; the match to TRBD1 covers 8 bases. Near its end, the DNA agrees better with TRBJ2-5, so the J call may be wrong. CDR3 length equals 14 residues. Germline V gives CDR1 MGHDK, CDR2 SYGVNS. The CDR3 loop reads CASRPDRVGETQYF. The CDR3 DNA reads TGTGCCAGCAGACCGGACAGGGTGGGAGAGACCCAGTACTTC.

V is TRBV3-1 and J is TRBJ2-3; 7 nucleotides agree with TRBD2. The V segment lost 2 bases and the J segment 0 bases; nucleotides outside the gene matches: 5. Germline assignment: CDR1 LGHDT and CDR2 YNNKEL (reference sequence). The CDR3 has 16 amino acids. CDR3 loop: CASSQIPAGSTDTQYF. CDR3 bases: TGTGCCAGCAGCCAAATTCCAGCGGGAAGCACAGATACGCAGTATTTT.

This clonotype was seen more than once but under ten times. The rearrangement links TRBV20-1 to TRBJ1-4, with D possibly matching TRBD1 (5 bases). The germline gives CDR1 DFQATT, CDR2 SNEGSKA (reference sequence). V shed 5 bases and J shed 8 bases, with 15 bases lying between them. The CDR3 has 13 amino acids. DNA for the CDR3: TGCAGTGCTGTATACCCCGGGGGAGAAAAACTGTTTTTT. It yields the protein CSAVYPGGEKLFF.

This clonotype was counted a few times. The V and J genes are TRBV20-1 and TRBJ2-1; TRBD2 matches at 13 bases. The CDR3 is 16 residues long. Germline CDR1 is DFQATT and CDR2 is SNEGSKA (reference sequence). V shed 1 base, J shed 8 bases, and the junction held 8 bases outside the gene matches. The CDR3 DNA sequence: TGCAGTGCTAGAGGATGGACTAGCGGGAGACCCGATGAGCAGTTCTTC. The encoded protein is CSARGWTSGRPDEQFF.

This chain joins TRBV11-3 and TRBJ2-7; no clear D. The CDR3 has 16 residues. In germline, CDR1 is SGHNT, CDR2 YENEEA. Trimming removed 2 bases at V and 3 bases at J, with 17 bases between. The CDR3 spells CASSLPFTRTRYEQYF. The CDR3 DNA sequence: TGTGCCAGCAGCTTACCCTTCACCCGGACGCGCTACGAGCAGTACTTC.

The J gene is TRBJ2-6, the V gene TRBV28, with 7 bases aligning to TRBD1. The CDR3 covers 19 residues. Germline CDR1 MDHEN, CDR2 SYDVKM. Unmatched junction bases numbered 9, after V lost 0 bases and J lost 1 base. This chain's CDR3 is CASSLWATGDLSGANVLTF. As DNA, the CDR3 is TGTGCCAGCAGTTTATGGGCAACAGGGGATCTTTCTGGGGCCAACGTCCTGACTTTC.

This clonotype was detected a few times. V is TRBV11-1 and J is TRBJ2-1, with D unresolved. CDR3 size: 12 residues. V lost 5 bases, J lost 8 bases, and 10 bases lay in between. CDR1 is SGHAT, CDR2 FQDESV, per germline (reference sequence). In nucleotides, the CDR3 is TGTGCCAGCAGCCCCCGCCGAGATGAGCAGTTCTTC. Its protein is CASSPRRDEQFF.

In its sample, this clonotype was seen a few times. This chain joins TRBV4-1 and TRBJ2-5; D uncertain. TRBJ2-7 matches the DNA end more closely, so the J call is doubtful. CDR3 length: 12 residues. Per the germline V gene, CDR1 is MGHRA and CDR2 is YSYEKL. The CDR3 here is CASSQEGIEQYF. The DNA of the CDR3 is TGCGCCAGCAGCCAAGAGGGAATCGAGCAGTACTTC.

The chain combines TRBV20-1 with TRBJ2-4; 11 positions match TRBD2. Near its end, the DNA agrees better with TRBJ2-7, so the J call may be wrong. Looked up from germline, CDR1 is DFQATT and CDR2 is SNEGSKA (reference sequence). The CDR3 is 13 amino acids. The CDR3 loop is CSATLAGVYEQYF. The CDR3 DNA follows: TGCAGTGCCACACTAGCGGGAGTTTACGAGCAGTACTTC.

V gene TRBV20-1 combines with J gene TRBJ2-7; D may be TRBD2 (6 bases). This CDR3 has 20 amino acids. V was trimmed by 4 bases and J by 3 bases, leaving 34 bases between them. Germline loops: CDR1 DFQATT, CDR2 SNEGSKA (reference sequence). CDR3 DNA: TGCAGTGCTAACGCGTTAACAGCGGGTAAGGGCGTCGAGGTCTTCTACGAGCAGTACTTC. It translates to CSANALTAGKGVEVFYEQYF.

This clonotype turned up a few times. V gene TRBV27 combines with J gene TRBJ2-3; unclear D gene. V shed 5 bases and J shed 4 bases, with 13 bases lying between them. The CDR3 runs 14 residues. Germline V gives CDR1 MNHEY, CDR2 SMNVEV (reference sequence). CDR3 region: CASSTFPRADTQYF. The CDR3 region has the DNA TGTGCCAGCAGTACCTTTCCCCGGGCAGATACGCAGTATTTT.

This clonotype was observed many times. The chain uses TRBV5-1 and TRBJ2-1, with 8 bases fitting TRBD1. This CDR3 is 14 amino acids long. Germline V CDR1 and CDR2: SGHRS, YFSETQ. V gave up 7 bases and J gave up 5 bases; unmatched junction bases: 8. The DNA of the CDR3 is TGCGCCAGCCAGACCGGGACAGGAAACAATGAGCAGTTCTTC. This encodes CASQTGTGNNEQFF. The whole variable domain, filled in from reference TRBV5-1 and TRBJ2-1, reads KAGVTQTPRYLIKTRGQQVTLSCSPISGHRSVSWYQQTPGQGLQFLFEYFSETQRNKGNFPGRFSGRQFSNSRSEMNVSTLELGDSALYLCASQTGTGNNEQFFGPGTRLTVL.

About this clonotype: A much bigger clone sits one base away, suggesting this may be a read error. V usage is TRBV29-1 and J usage is TRBJ2-7; 8 bases line up with TRBD2. V was pared by 4 bases and J by 0 bases, with 5 bases of the junction left unmatched. Germline CDR1 is SQVTM and CDR2 is ANQGSEA. The CDR3 runs to 14 residues. The CDR3 reads CSVVVAGRSYEQYF. CDR3 DNA: TGCAGCGTTGTAGTAGCGGGGCGCTCCTACGAGCAGTACTTC.

The V call is TRBV20-1, the J call TRBJ2-1; D is ambiguous. The CDR3 runs to 14 residues. Looked up from germline, CDR1 is DFQATT and CDR2 is SNEGSKA (reference sequence). V was pared by 3 bases and J by 4 bases, with 13 bases between. For the CDR3, the DNA is TGCAGTGCTAGGGACCCTAGGCGGTACAATGAGCAGTTCTTC. The encoded protein is CSARDPRRYNEQFF.

This clonotype was counted a single time. This chain joins TRBV20-1 and TRBJ2-7; D possibly corresponds to TRBD2 (6 bases). Trimming left V 5 bases short and J 6 bases short, with 11 bases between. This CDR3 is 11 amino acids long. The germline V gene encodes CDR1 DFQATT and CDR2 SNEGSKA (reference sequence). The DNA for the CDR3 is TGCAGTGCTGGCGGAGCGGGCGAGCAGTACTTC. Amino acid sequence: CSAGGAGEQYF.

J is TRBJ2-7 and V is TRBV28; no clear D gene. V was shortened by 5 bases and J by 8 bases, with 13 bases between the two germline ends. Per the germline V gene, CDR1 is MDHEN and CDR2 is SYDVKM. This CDR3 comprises 12 residues. The chain's CDR3 is CASSPRQLKQYF. DNA for the CDR3: TGTGCCAGCAGTCCCCGTCAACTGAAGCAGTACTTC. Looking up the rest from reference TRBV28 and TRBJ2-7 gives the full variable domain: DVKVTQSSRYLVKRTGEKVFLECVQDMDHENMFWYRQDPGLGLRLIYFSYDVKMKEKGDIPEGYSVSREKKERFSLILESASTNQTSMYLCASSPRQLKQYFGPGTRLTVT.

This clonotype was counted a few times. The rearrangement links TRBV11-3 to TRBJ2-3; 13 bases line up with TRBD2. The V gene's germline CDR1 is SGHNT and CDR2 YENEEA. V was clipped by 6 bases and J by 4 bases; unmatched bases: 7. CDR3 length equals 16 residues. The CDR3 nucleotides are TGTGCCAGCAGTTATAGGACTAGCGGGAGCTCAGATACGCAGTATTTT. Amino acids: CASSYRTSGSSDTQYF.

V is TRBV6-6 and J is TRBJ2-7; 7 bases line up with TRBD1. The junction had 10 bases not matched to a gene; V was cut back by 2 bases and J by 6 bases. The CDR3 length is 15 residues. Germline values: CDR1 MNHNY, CDR2 SVGAGI (reference sequence). This CDR3 reads CASSYEGAQFGEQYF. The CDR3 DNA reads TGTGCCAGCAGTTACGAGGGGGCCCAATTCGGCGAGCAGTACTTC.

This clonotype was observed a handful of times. CDR3: CASSPPLAGGYNEQFF. In DNA form, the CDR3 reads TGCGCCAGCAGCCCTCCACTAGCGGGAGGCTACAATGAGCAGTTCTTC. The V and J genes are TRBV5-1 and TRBJ2-1; 12 bases line up with TRBD2. The CDR3 runs 16 residues. J gave up 3 bases and V 4 bases, and 5 bases lay outside the gene matches. CDR1 and CDR2 from the germline V gene are SGHRS and YFSETQ.

This clonotype has only one observation. The genes are TRBV6-5 and TRBJ1-6; tentative D call: TRBD1 (5 bases). CDR3 size: 18 residues. Germline assignment: CDR1 MNHEY and CDR2 SVGAGI. Deletions cut 0 bases from V and 9 bases from J, with 21 bases between. The CDR3 DNA follows: TGTGCCAGCAGTTACTCCCAGTTCTCCGGCAGGGTCGGTTCACCCCTCCACTTT. Amino acid sequence: CASSYSQFSGRVGSPLHF.